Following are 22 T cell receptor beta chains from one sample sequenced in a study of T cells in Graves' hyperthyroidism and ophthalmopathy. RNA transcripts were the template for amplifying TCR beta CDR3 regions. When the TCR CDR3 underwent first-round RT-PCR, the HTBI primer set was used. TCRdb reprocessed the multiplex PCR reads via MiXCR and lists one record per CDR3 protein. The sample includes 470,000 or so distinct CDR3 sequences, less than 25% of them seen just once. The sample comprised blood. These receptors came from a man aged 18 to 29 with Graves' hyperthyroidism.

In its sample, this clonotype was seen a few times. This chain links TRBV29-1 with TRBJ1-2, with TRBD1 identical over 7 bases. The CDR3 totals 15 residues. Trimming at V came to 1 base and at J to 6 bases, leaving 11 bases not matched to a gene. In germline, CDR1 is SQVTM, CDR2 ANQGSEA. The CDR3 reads CSVEVSMTGSDGYTF. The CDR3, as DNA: TGCAGCGTTGAAGTTTCCATGACAGGGTCTGATGGCTACACCTTC.

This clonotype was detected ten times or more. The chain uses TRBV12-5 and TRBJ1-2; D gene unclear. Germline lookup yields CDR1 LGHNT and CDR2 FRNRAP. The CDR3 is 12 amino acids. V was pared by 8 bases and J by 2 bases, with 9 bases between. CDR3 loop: CASMSGNYGYTF. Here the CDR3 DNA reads TGTGCTAGTATGTCTGGAAACTATGGCTACACCTTC.

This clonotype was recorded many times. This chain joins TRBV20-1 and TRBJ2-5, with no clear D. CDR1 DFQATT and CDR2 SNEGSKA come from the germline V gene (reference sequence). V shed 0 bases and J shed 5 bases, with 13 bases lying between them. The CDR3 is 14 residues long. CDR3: CSARDNRSGETQYF. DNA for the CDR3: TGCAGTGCTAGAGATAACCGTTCCGGCGAGACCCAGTACTTC.

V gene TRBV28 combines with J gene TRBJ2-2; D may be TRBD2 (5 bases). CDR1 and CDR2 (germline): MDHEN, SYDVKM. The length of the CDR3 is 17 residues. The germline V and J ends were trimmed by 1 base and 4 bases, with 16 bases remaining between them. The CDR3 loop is CASSLSSYRGGTGELFF. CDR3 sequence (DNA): TGTGCCAGCAGTTTATCGTCATACCGGGGTGGCACCGGGGAGCTGTTTTTT.

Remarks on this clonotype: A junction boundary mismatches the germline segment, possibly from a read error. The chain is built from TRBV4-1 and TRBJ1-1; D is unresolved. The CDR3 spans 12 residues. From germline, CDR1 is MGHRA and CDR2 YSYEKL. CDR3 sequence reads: CASSSVDTEAFF. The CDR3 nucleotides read TGTGCCAGCAGTTCCGTAGACACTGAAGCTTTCTTT.

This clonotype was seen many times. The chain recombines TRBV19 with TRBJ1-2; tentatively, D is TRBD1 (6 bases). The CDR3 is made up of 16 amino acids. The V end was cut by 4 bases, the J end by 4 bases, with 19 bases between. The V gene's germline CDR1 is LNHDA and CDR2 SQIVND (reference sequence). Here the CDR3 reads CASSNLQQGGTYGYTF. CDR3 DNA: TGTGCCAGTAGTAACCTTCAACAGGGAGGGACCTATGGCTACACCTTC.

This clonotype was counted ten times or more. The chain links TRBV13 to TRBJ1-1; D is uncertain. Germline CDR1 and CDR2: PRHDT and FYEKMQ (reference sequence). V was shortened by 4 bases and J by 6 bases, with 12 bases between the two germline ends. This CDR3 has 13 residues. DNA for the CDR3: TGTGCCAGCAGCTCCGGGGTTAACCCTGAAGCTTTCTTT. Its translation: CASSSGVNPEAFF. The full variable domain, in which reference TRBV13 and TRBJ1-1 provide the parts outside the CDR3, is AAGVIQSPRHLIKEKRETATLKCYPIPRHDTVYWYQQGPGQDPQFLISFYEKMQSDKGSIPDRFSAQQFSDYHSELNMSSLELGDSALYFCASSSGVNPEAFFGQGTRLTVV.

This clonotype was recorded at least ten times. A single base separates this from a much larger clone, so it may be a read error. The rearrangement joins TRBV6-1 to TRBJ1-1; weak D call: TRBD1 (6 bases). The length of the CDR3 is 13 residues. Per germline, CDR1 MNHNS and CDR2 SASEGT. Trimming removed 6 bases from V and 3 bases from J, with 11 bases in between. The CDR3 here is CASRRTEDTEAFF. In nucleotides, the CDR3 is TGTGCCAGCAGGAGGACAGAGGACACTGAAGCTTTCTTT.

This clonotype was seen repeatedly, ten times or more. This CDR3 is CATVVAGEKTQYF. The CDR3 DNA reads as TGTGCCACCGTCGTAGCGGGGGAAAAGACCCAGTACTTC. The chain recombines TRBV2 with TRBJ2-5, with 9 bases identical to TRBD2. The germline V gene encodes CDR1 SNHLY and CDR2 FYNNEI. Unmatched junction bases numbered 9, after V lost 10 bases and J lost 6 bases. This CDR3 is built from 13 residues.

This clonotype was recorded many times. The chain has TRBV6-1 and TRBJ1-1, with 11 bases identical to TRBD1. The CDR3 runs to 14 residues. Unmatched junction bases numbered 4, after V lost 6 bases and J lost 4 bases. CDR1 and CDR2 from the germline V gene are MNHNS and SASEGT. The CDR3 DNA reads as TGTGCCAGCAGGGCCGGGACAGGGGGCACTGAAGCTTTCTTT. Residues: CASRAGTGGTEAFF.

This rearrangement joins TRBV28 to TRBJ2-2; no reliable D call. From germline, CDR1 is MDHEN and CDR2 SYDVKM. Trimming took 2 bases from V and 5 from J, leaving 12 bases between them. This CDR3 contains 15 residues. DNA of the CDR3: TGTGCCAGCAGTTTAGGCGGTTCGACAACCGGGGAGCTGTTTTTT. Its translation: CASSLGGSTTGELFF.

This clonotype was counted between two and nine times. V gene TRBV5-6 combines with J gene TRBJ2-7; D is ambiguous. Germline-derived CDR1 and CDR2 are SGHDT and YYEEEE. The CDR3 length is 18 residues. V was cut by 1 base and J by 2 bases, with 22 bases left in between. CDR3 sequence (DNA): TGTGCCAGCAGCTTGCGGCAGGAACCTCGGTCTCCTACCTACGAGCAGTACTTC. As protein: CASSLRQEPRSPTYEQYF.

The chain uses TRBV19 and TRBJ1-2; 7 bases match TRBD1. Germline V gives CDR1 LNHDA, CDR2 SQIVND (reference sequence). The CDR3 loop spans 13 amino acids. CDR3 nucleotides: TGTGCTACCTCCGAGGGGGCATATTATGGCTACACCTTC. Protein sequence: CATSEGAYYGYTF.

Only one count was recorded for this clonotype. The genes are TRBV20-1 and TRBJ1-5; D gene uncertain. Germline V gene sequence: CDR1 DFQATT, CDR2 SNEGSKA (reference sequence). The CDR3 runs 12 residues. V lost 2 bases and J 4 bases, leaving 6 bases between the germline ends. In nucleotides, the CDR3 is TGCAGTGCTAGATCGGCTAATCAGCCCCAGCATTTT. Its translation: CSARSANQPQHF.

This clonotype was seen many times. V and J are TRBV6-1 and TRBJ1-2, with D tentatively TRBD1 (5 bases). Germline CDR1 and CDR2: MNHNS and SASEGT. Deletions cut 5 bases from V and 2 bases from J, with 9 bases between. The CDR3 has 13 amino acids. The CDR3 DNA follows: TGTGCCAGCAGTCAGACAGACAACTATGGCTACACCTTC. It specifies CASSQTDNYGYTF.

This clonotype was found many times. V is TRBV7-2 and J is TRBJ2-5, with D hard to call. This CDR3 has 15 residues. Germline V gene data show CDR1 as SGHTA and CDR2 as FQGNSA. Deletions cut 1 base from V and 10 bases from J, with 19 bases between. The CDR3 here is CASSLVSARPHGQYF. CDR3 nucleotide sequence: TGTGCCAGCAGCTTAGTTTCGGCCCGTCCCCACGGCCAGTACTTC.

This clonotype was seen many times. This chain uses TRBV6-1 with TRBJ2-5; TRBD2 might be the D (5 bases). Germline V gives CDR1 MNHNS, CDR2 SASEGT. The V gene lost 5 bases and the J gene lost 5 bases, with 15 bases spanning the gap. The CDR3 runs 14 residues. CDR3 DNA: TGTGCCAGCAGTCCCACCGGGATAAGGGAGACCCAGTACTTC. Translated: CASSPTGIRETQYF.

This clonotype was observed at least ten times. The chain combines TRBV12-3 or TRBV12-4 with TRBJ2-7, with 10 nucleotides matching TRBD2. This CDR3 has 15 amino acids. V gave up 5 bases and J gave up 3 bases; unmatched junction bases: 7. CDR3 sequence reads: CASSPNGLADYEQYF. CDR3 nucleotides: TGTGCCAGCAGTCCCAACGGACTAGCGGACTACGAGCAGTACTTC.

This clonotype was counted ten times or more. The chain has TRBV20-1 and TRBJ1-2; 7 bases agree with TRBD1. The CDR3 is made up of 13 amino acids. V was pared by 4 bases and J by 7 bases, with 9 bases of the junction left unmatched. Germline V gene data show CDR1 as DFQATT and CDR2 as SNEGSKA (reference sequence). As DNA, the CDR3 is TGCAGTGCTACCAGACAGGGTTGGAGTGGCTACACCTTC. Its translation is CSATRQGWSGYTF.

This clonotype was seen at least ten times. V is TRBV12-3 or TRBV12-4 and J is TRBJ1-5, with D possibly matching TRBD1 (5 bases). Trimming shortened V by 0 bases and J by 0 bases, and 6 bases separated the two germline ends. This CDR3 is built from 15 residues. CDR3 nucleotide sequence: TGTGCCAGCAGTTTAGCAGGGGTTAGCAATCAGCCCCAGCATTTT. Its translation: CASSLAGVSNQPQHF.

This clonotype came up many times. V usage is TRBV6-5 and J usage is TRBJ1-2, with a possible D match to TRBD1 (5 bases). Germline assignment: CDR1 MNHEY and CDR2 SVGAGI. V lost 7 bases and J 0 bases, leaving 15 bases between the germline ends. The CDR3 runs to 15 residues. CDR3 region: CASTRDRQTNYGYTF. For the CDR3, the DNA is TGTGCCAGCACCCGGGACCGACAGACTAACTATGGCTACACCTTC.

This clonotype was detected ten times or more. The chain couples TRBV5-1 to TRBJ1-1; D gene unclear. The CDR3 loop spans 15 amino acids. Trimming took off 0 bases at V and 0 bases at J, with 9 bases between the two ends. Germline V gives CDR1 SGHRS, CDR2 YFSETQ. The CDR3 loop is CASSLEEVMNTEAFF. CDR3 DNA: TGCGCCAGCAGCTTGGAGGAGGTGATGAACACTGAAGCTTTCTTT.